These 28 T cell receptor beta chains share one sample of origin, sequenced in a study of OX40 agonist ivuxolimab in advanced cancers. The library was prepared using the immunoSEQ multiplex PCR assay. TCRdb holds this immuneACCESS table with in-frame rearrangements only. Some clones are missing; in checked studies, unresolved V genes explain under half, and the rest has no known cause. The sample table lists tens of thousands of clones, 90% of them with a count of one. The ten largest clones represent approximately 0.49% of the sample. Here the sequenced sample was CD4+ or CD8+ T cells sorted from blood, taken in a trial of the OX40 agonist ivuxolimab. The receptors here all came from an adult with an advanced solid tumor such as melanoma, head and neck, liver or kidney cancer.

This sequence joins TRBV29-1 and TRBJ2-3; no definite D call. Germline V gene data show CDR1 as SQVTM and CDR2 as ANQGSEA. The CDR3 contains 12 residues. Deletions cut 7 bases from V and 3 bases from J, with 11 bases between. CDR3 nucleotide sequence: TGCAGCGCCAGCCTTGGGACAGATACGCAGTATTTT. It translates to CSASLGTDTQYF.

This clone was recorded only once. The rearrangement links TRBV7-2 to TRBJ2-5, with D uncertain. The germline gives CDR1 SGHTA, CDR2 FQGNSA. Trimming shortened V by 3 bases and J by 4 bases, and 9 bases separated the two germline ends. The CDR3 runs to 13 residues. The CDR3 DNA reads TGTGCCAGCAGCTTCGAGACCTCAGAGACCCAGTACTTC. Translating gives CASSFETSETQYF.

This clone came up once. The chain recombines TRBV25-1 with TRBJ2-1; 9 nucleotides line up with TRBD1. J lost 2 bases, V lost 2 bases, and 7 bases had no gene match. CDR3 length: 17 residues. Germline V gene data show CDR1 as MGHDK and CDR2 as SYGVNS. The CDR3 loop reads CASSEITGTGPYNEQFF. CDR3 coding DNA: TGTGCCAGCAGTGAAATTACCGGGACAGGGCCCTACAATGAGCAGTTCTTC.

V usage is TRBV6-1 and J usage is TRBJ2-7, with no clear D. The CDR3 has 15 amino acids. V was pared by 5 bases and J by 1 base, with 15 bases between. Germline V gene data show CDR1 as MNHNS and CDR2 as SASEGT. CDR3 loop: CASSSDGRPSYEQYF. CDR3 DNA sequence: TGTGCCAGCAGTTCGGACGGAAGACCTTCCTACGAGCAGTACTTC.

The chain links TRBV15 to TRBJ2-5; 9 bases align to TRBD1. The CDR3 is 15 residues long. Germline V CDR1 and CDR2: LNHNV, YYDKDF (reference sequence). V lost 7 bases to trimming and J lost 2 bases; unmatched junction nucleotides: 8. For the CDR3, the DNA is TGTGCCACCAACCCACAGGGGGCAGGGCAAGAGACCCAGTACTTC. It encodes CATNPQGAGQETQYF. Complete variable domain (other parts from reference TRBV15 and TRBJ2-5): DAMVIQNPRYQVTQFGKPVTLSCSQTLNHNVMYWYQQKSSQAPKLLFHYYDKDFNNEADTPDNFQSRRPNTSFCFLDIRSPGLGDTAMYLCATNPQGAGQETQYFGPGTRLLVL.

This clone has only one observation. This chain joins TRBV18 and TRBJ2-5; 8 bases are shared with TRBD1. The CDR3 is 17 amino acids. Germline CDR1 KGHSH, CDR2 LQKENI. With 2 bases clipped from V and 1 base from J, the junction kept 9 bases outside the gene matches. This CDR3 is CASSPEQGALPQETQYF. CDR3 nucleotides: TGTGCCAGCTCACCAGAGCAGGGGGCGCTTCCCCAAGAGACCCAGTACTTC.

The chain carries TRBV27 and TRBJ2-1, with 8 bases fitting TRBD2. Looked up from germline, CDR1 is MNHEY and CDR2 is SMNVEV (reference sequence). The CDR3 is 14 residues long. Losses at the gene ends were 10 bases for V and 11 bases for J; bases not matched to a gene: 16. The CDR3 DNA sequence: TGTGCCACCGGACTCGGGCGGGAGGTCGGGAAGCAGTTCTTC. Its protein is CATGLGREVGKQFF.

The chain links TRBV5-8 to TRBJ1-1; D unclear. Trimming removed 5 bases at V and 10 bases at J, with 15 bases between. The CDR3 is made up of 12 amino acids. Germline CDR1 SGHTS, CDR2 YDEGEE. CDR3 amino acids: CASRPQIPGAFF. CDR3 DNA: TGTGCCAGCAGGCCCCAAATCCCGGGAGCTTTCTTT.

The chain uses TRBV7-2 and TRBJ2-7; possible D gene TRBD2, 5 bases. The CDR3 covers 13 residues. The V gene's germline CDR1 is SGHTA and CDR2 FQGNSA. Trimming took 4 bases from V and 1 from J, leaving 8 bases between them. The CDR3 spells CASSSGGSYEQYF. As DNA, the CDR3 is TGTGCCAGCAGCTCAGGAGGTTCCTACGAGCAGTACTTC.

CDR3: CASSTSQSPAFF. As DNA, the CDR3 is TGTGCCAGCAGTACGTCACAGTCACCCGCTTTCTTT. This chain links TRBV28 with TRBJ1-1; D is unclear. Germline CDR1 and CDR2: MDHEN and SYDVKM. The CDR3 length is 12 residues. V was trimmed by 5 bases and J by 11 bases, leaving 15 bases between them.

Here the CDR3 DNA reads TGTGCCAGCAGCTTAGCGGGAGGGCCTACCGAGCAGTACTTC. Translating gives CASSLAGGPTEQYF. The chain employs TRBV7-6 and TRBJ2-7, with 7 positions matching TRBD2. Per the germline V gene, CDR1 is SGHVS and CDR2 is FNYEAQ. The CDR3 sequence is 14 residues long. Trimming cost V 0 bases and J 6 bases; bases outside gene matches: 5.

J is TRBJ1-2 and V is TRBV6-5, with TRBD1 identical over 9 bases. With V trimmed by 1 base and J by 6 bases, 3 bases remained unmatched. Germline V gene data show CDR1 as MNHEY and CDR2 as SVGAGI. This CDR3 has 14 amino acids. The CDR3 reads CASSYWGTGNGYTF. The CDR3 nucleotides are TGTGCCAGCAGTTACTGGGGGACAGGGAATGGCTACACCTTC.

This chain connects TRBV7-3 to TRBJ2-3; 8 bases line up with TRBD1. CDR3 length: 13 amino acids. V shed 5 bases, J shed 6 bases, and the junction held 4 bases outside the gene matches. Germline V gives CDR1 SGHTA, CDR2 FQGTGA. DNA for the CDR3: TGTGCCAGCAGCCGACAGGGGCCGGATACGCAGTATTTT. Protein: CASSRQGPDTQYF.

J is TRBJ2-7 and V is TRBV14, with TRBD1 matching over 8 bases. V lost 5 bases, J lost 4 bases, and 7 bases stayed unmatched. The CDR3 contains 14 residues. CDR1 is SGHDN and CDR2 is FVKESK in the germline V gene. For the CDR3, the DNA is TGTGCCAGCAGCGTCCGGACAGGGAGATACGAGCAGTACTTC. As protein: CASSVRTGRYEQYF.

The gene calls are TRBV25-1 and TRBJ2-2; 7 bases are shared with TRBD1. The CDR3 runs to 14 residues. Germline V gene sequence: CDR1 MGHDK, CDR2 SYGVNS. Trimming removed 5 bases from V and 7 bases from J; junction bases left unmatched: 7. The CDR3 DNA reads TGTGCCAGCAGTAGACAGGGTTGGGACGGGGAGCTGTTTTTT. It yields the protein CASSRQGWDGELFF.

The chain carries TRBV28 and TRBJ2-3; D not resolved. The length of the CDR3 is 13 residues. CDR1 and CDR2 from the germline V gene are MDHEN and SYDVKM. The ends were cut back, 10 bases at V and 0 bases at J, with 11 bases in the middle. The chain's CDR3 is CATKGPSTDTQYF. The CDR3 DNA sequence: TGTGCCACCAAGGGCCCTAGCACAGATACGCAGTATTTT.

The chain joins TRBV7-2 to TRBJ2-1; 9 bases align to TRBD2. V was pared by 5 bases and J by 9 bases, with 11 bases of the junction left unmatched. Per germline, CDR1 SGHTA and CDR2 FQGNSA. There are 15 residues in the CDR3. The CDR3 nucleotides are TGTGCCAGCAGCCCCGGGCTAGCGGGACAAGGTGAGCAGTTCTTC. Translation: CASSPGLAGQGEQFF.

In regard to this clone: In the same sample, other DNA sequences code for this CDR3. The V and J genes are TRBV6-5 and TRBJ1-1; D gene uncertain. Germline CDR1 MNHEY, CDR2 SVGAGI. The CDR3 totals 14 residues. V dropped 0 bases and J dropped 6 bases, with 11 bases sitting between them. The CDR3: CASSYSSSWAEAFF. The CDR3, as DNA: TGTGCCAGCAGTTACTCCAGCTCATGGGCTGAAGCTTTCTTT.

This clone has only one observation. The CDR3 reads CASSTGHSNQPQHF. The CDR3, as DNA: TGTGCCAGTAGTACCGGACATAGCAATCAGCCCCAGCATTTT. The rearrangement joins TRBV19 to TRBJ1-5, with D perhaps TRBD1 (5 bases). This CDR3 has 14 residues. Trimming removed 4 bases from V and 0 bases from J, with 7 bases in between. Germline lookup yields CDR1 LNHDA and CDR2 SQIVND (reference sequence).

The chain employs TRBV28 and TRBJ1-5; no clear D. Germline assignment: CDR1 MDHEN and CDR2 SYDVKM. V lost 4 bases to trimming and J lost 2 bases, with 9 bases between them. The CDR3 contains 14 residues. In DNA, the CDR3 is TGTGCCAGCAGTTCGCCAAGGCGCAATCAGCCCCAGCATTTT. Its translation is CASSSPRRNQPQHF.

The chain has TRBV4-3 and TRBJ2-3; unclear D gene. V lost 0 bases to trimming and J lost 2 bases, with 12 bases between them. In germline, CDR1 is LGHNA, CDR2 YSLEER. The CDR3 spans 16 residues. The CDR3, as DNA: TGCGCCAGCAGCCAAGACCCCCGTCCCACCACAGATACGCAGTATTTT. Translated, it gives CASSQDPRPTTDTQYF.

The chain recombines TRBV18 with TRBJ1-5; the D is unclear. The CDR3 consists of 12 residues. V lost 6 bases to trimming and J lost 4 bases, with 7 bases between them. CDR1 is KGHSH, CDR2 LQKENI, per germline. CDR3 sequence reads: CASSDGNQPQHF. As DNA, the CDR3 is TGTGCCAGCTCGGACGGTAATCAGCCCCAGCATTTT. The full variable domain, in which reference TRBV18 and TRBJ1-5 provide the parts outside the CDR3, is NAGVMQNPRHLVRRRGQEARLRCSPMKGHSHVYWYRQLPEEGLKFMVYLQKENIIDESGMPKERFSAEFPKEGPSILRIQQVVRGDSAAYFCASSDGNQPQHFGDGTRLSIL.

CDR3 region: CASGLAGVTTLGEQYF. CDR3 coding DNA: TGTGCCAGCGGGCTAGCGGGAGTTACTACCCTCGGCGAGCAGTACTTC. The chain is built from TRBV7-9 and TRBJ2-7; 10 bases align to TRBD2. After removal of 8 bases from V and 6 bases from J, the junction contained 16 bases not matched to a gene. Per germline, CDR1 SEHNR and CDR2 FQNEAQ (reference sequence). The CDR3 consists of 16 residues.

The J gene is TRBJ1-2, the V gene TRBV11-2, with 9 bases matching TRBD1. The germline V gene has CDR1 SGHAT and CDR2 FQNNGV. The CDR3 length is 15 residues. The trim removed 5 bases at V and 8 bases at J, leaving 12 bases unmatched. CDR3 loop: CASSRLTGGVEGYTF. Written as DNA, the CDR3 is TGTGCCAGCAGCCGTCTAACAGGGGGCGTAGAAGGCTACACCTTC.

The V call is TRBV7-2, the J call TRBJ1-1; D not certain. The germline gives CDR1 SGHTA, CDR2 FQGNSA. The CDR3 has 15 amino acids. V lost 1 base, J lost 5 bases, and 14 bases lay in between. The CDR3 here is CASSLVGTPRTEAFF. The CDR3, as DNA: TGTGCCAGCAGCTTAGTGGGCACACCCAGGACTGAAGCTTTCTTT.

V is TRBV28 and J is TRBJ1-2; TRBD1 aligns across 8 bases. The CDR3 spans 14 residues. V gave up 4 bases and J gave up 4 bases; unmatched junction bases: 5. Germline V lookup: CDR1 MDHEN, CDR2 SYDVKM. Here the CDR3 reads CASSSQTGVYGYTF. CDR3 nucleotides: TGTGCCAGCAGTTCGCAGACAGGGGTCTATGGCTACACCTTC.

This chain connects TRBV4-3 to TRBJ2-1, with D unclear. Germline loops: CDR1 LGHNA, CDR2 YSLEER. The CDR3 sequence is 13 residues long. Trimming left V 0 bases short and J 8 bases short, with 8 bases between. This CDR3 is CASSQELRYEQFF. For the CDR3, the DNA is TGCGCCAGCAGCCAAGAATTGAGGTATGAGCAGTTCTTC.

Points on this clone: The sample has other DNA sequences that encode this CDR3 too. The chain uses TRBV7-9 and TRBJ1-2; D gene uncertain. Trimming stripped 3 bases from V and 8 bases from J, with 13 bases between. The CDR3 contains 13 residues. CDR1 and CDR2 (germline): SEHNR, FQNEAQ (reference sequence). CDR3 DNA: TGTGCCAGCAGCTTGGGAGTGGAGCGCGGCTACACCTTC. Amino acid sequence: CASSLGVERGYTF.